Following are 30 T cell receptor beta chains from one sample sequenced in a study of blood T cell repertoires in COVID-19. Some clones are missing from TCRdb's copy, which holds only in-frame ones; the method was immunoSEQ multiplex PCR. The data contain 250,000 or so clones, roughly nine tenths of them singletons. Sample: PBMCs or T cells enriched from blood (not recorded which). The receptor set was obtained from a young woman who had recovered from COVID-19.

This chain uses TRBV7-6 with TRBJ2-1, with TRBD1 as a possible D gene (6 bases). CDR3 length: 16 amino acids. V was clipped by 7 bases and J by 0 bases, with 16 bases between them. In germline, CDR1 is SGHVS, CDR2 FNYEAQ. The CDR3 DNA reads TGTGCCAGCACCACCACGAGGGGGAGCTCCTACAATGAGCAGTTCTTC. It yields the protein CASTTTRGSSYNEQFF.

This clone was recorded once. The gene calls are TRBV11-3 and TRBJ1-1, with 10 bases lining up with TRBD1. Germline-derived CDR1 and CDR2 are SGHNT and YENEEA. V lost 10 bases and J lost 2; bases outside the gene matches: 13. This CDR3 is 16 amino acids long. The CDR3 reads CATARGQGISNTEAFF. The CDR3, as DNA: TGTGCCACCGCAAGGGGACAGGGGATTTCCAACACTGAAGCTTTCTTT.

V is TRBV2 and J is TRBJ2-5, with D hard to call. V was trimmed by 3 bases and J by 1 base, leaving 9 bases between them. This CDR3 contains 14 residues. Germline CDR1 is SNHLY and CDR2 is FYNNEI. CDR3 sequence reads: CASSDGQFQETQYF. In DNA form, the CDR3 reads TGTGCCAGCAGTGATGGCCAGTTCCAAGAGACCCAGTACTTC.

This clone was picked up one time. The rearrangement joins TRBV9 to TRBJ2-6; D may be TRBD1 (5 bases). V lost 0 bases to trimming and J lost 0 bases, with 16 bases between them. CDR1 and CDR2 from the germline V gene are SGDLS and YYNGEE. This CDR3 has 19 amino acids. The DNA of the CDR3 is TGTGCCAGCAGCGTAGGTCTAACAGGTCAATTCTCTGGGGCCAACGTCCTGACTTTC. This codes for CASSVGLTGQFSGANVLTF.

The chain links TRBV5-8 to TRBJ1-1; D is unresolved. Germline V lookup: CDR1 SGHTS, CDR2 YDEGEE. V gave up 4 bases and J gave up 3 bases, with 7 bases separating them. This CDR3 has 12 residues. Here the CDR3 reads CASSHSYTEAFF. CDR3 nucleotide sequence: TGTGCCAGCAGCCACAGTTACACTGAAGCTTTCTTT.

V is TRBV13 and J is TRBJ2-5; TRBD2 might be the D (6 bases). V was cut by 4 bases and J by 9 bases, with 18 bases left in between. This CDR3 contains 14 residues. Germline V gene sequence: CDR1 PRHDT, CDR2 FYEKMQ (reference sequence). The CDR3 is CASSSYSEGAPQYF. In nucleotides, the CDR3 is TGTGCCAGCAGCTCGTATTCGGAGGGTGCGCCCCAGTACTTC.

The chain employs TRBV29-1 and TRBJ1-1; 8 bases are a match to TRBD1. The CDR3 runs to 13 residues. The germline V gene encodes CDR1 SQVTM and CDR2 ANQGSEA. V trimming: 7 bases; J trimming: 5 bases; junction bases outside the gene matches: 9. CDR3: CSAPQGGGTEAFF. CDR3 coding DNA: TGCAGCGCACCACAGGGGGGAGGAACTGAAGCTTTCTTT.

V and J are TRBV19 and TRBJ1-2; no firm D call. Trimming removed 6 bases at V and 5 bases at J, with 19 bases between. The CDR3 spans 15 residues. The germline V gene encodes CDR1 LNHDA and CDR2 SQIVND (reference sequence). In DNA, the CDR3 is TGTGCCAGTAGGCTGTCGGCCCTGGAGTATTATGGCTACACCTTC. Translating gives CASRLSALEYYGYTF.

The chain carries TRBV7-9 and TRBJ1-4; possible D gene TRBD1, 6 bases. The V end lost 1 base, the J end lost 5 bases, and 8 bases lay between the germline ends. Germline CDR1 and CDR2: SEHNR and FQNEAQ (reference sequence). The CDR3 runs to 14 residues. CDR3 loop: CASSLVDSNEKLFF. The DNA for the CDR3 is TGTGCCAGCAGCTTAGTGGACAGCAATGAAAAACTGTTTTTT.

V and J are TRBV29-1 and TRBJ2-7, with D perhaps matching TRBD2 (5 bases). The V gene's germline CDR1 is SQVTM and CDR2 ANQGSEA. Between the trimmed V and J ends, which lost 2 bases and 2 bases, there was a span of 13 bases. The CDR3 is made up of 14 amino acids. CDR3 protein: CSVETVRVPYEQYF. As DNA, the CDR3 is TGCAGCGTTGAAACCGTGCGGGTACCCTACGAGCAGTACTTC.

The rearrangement uses TRBV3-1 (or the pseudogene TRBV3-2) and TRBJ2-1; D is undetermined. V shed 1 base and J shed 3 bases, with 7 bases lying between them. CDR3 length equals 14 residues. The V gene's germline CDR1 is LGHDT and CDR2 YNNKEL (reference sequence). CDR3 coding DNA: TGTGCCAGCAGCCAAGGTCACATCTACAATGAGCAGTTCTTC. It yields the protein CASSQGHIYNEQFF.

This clone was detected only a few times. The V call is TRBV29-1, the J call TRBJ1-2, with D tentatively TRBD1 (5 bases). The CDR3 length is 15 residues. Trimming left V 7 bases short and J 1 base short, with 19 bases between. Germline values: CDR1 SQVTM, CDR2 ANQGSEA. CDR3 coding DNA: TGCAGCGGAGCCTCACTTACGGGACTTAACTATGGCTACACCTTC. Amino acids: CSGASLTGLNYGYTF. Full variable domain (missing parts from reference TRBV29-1 and TRBJ1-2): SAVISQKPSRDICQRGTSLTIQCQVDSQVTMMFWYRQQPGQSLTLIATANQGSEATYESGFVIDKFPISRPNLTFSTLTVSNMSPEDSSIYLCSGASLTGLNYGYTFGSGTRLTVV.

This chain uses TRBV4-3 with TRBJ2-5, with TRBD1 matching 7 bases. After removal of 4 bases from V and 5 bases from J, the junction contained 7 bases not matched to a gene. The CDR3 spans 14 residues. The germline V gene has CDR1 LGHNA and CDR2 YSLEER. CDR3 nucleotides: TGCGCCAGCAGCCTAGGGGGCGGATGGGAGACCCAGTACTTC. It specifies CASSLGGGWETQYF.

This chain uses TRBV15 with TRBJ1-5; D not certain. The CDR3 extends over 17 amino acids. Germline CDR1 and CDR2: LNHNV and YYDKDF (reference sequence). With 2 bases removed from V and 0 bases from J, the gap between germline ends came to 14 bases. CDR3 nucleotide sequence: TGTGCCACCAGCAGAAAATTTACTCCGTTTAGCAATCAGCCCCAGCATTTT. Its translation is CATSRKFTPFSNQPQHF.

The genes are TRBV27 and TRBJ2-6; D remains ambiguous. V was shortened by 3 bases and J by 1 base, with 10 bases between the two germline ends. CDR3 length: 16 residues. The germline V gene has CDR1 MNHEY and CDR2 SMNVEV (reference sequence). The CDR3 protein is CASSFTSQSGANVLTF. CDR3 DNA: TGTGCCAGCAGTTTCACCTCACAATCTGGGGCCAACGTCCTGACTTTC.

The chain employs TRBV7-6 and TRBJ2-3, with TRBD2 matching over 7 bases. Germline CDR1 is SGHVS and CDR2 is FNYEAQ. The V segment lost 1 base and the J segment 0 bases; nucleotides outside the gene matches: 7. The CDR3 runs 17 residues. CDR3 bases: TGTGCCAGCAGCTTAGTGTTTCCAGCGGGAAGCACAGATACGCAGTATTTT. Encoded protein: CASSLVFPAGSTDTQYF.

This clone has just one count. The CDR3 here is CASSLVGSSNTEAFF. The CDR3 bases are TGCGCCAGCAGCTTGGTGGGCAGCTCGAACACTGAAGCTTTCTTT. The chain is built from TRBV5-1 and TRBJ1-1, with unresolved D. Germline CDR1 reads SGHRS; CDR2 reads YFSETQ. The CDR3 consists of 15 residues. V lost 0 bases to trimming and J lost 1 base, with 10 bases between them.

V gene TRBV2 combines with J gene TRBJ1-1; D call uncertain. The CDR3 length is 11 residues. Germline loops: CDR1 SNHLY, CDR2 FYNNEI. Trimming shortened V by 8 bases and J by 1 base, and 5 bases separated the two germline ends. The CDR3 sequence is CASSENTEAFF. The CDR3 DNA reads as TGTGCCAGCTCAGAGAACACTGAAGCTTTCTTT. The entire variable domain, with the rest obtained from reference TRBV2 and TRBJ1-1, is as follows: EPEVTQTPSHQVTQMGQEVILRCVPISNHLYFYWYRQILGQKVEFLVSFYNNEISEKSEIFDDQFSVERPDGSNFTLKIRSTKLEDSAMYFCASSENTEAFFGQGTRLTVV.

The sample holds a few counts of this clone. The chain links TRBV5-1 to TRBJ2-7, with 9 bases identical to TRBD2. Germline V CDR1 and CDR2: SGHRS, YFSETQ. Germline trimming cut 0 bases from V and 3 bases from J; bases unmatched to any gene: 4. This CDR3 has 15 amino acids. CDR3 DNA sequence: TGCGCCAGCAGCTTGGAGGCGGGAGGGCACTACGAGCAGTACTTC. Protein: CASSLEAGGHYEQYF.

V is TRBV19 and J is TRBJ1-2, with unresolved D. The CDR3 has 13 amino acids. The V and J ends lost 3 bases and 2 bases respectively, with 7 bases between them. Germline loops: CDR1 LNHDA, CDR2 SQIVND (reference sequence). This chain's CDR3 is CASSMEHNYGYTF. The CDR3 DNA sequence: TGTGCCAGTAGTATGGAGCACAACTATGGCTACACCTTC.

V gene TRBV9 combines with J gene TRBJ2-1; D is possibly TRBD2 (5 bases). Germline CDR1 reads SGDLS; CDR2 reads YYNGEE. This CDR3 region has 15 residues. Trimming took 0 bases from V and 3 from J, leaving 10 bases between them. This chain's CDR3 is CASSVDTGSYNEQFF. In DNA, the CDR3 is TGTGCCAGCAGCGTAGATACGGGGAGCTACAATGAGCAGTTCTTC.

The gene calls are TRBV11-3 and TRBJ2-3; tentative D call: TRBD2 (7 bases). Germline V gene data show CDR1 as SGHNT and CDR2 as YENEEA. The CDR3 sequence is 17 residues long. V was clipped by 0 bases and J by 4 bases, with 17 bases between them. The CDR3 DNA is TGTGCCAGCAGCTTAGATGGGAACGGGGGGCATTCAGATACGCAGTATTTT. Its protein product is CASSLDGNGGHSDTQYF.

This clone has more than one count but fewer than ten. The V call is TRBV2, the J call TRBJ2-7; 9 bases agree with TRBD1. Germline CDR1 and CDR2: SNHLY and FYNNEI. The CDR3 runs to 15 residues. V gave up 5 bases and J gave up 3 bases; unmatched junction bases: 8. CDR3 amino acids: CASSTQKTGGYEQYF. The CDR3 DNA reads as TGTGCCAGCAGTACCCAAAAGACAGGGGGCTACGAGCAGTACTTC.

The gene calls are TRBV11-3 and TRBJ2-7; D might be TRBD2 (5 bases). The CDR3 is 15 amino acids. V was trimmed by 1 base and J by 4 bases, leaving 14 bases between them. From germline, CDR1 is SGHNT and CDR2 YENEEA. The CDR3 DNA reads as TGTGCCAGCAGCTTAGTCGGGAATGCATGGTACGAGCAGTACTTC. Translated, it gives CASSLVGNAWYEQYF.

V is TRBV15 and J is TRBJ1-1, with 7 bases identical to TRBD1. Trimming at V came to 10 bases and at J to 3 bases, leaving 8 bases not matched to a gene. The CDR3 spans 13 residues. The germline gives CDR1 LNHNV, CDR2 YYDKDF (reference sequence). Here the CDR3 reads CAISRDRDTEAFF. Written as DNA, the CDR3 is TGTGCCATTTCCCGGGACAGAGACACTGAAGCTTTCTTT.

CDR3 DNA: TGTGCCAGCAGCGAGAAGACTCAAAACAATGAGCAGTTCTTC. It encodes CASSEKTQNNEQFF. This sequence joins TRBV7-9 and TRBJ2-1; D is ambiguous. The V end lost 5 bases, the J end lost 5 bases, and 13 bases lay between the germline ends. This CDR3 spans 14 amino acids. Germline V CDR1 and CDR2: SEHNR, FQNEAQ (reference sequence).

The rearrangement links TRBV5-1 to TRBJ1-1, with D possibly matching TRBD1 (5 bases). This CDR3 has 15 amino acids. Trimming took off 4 bases at V and 8 bases at J, with 21 bases between the two ends. Germline V CDR1 and CDR2: SGHRS, YFSETQ. As DNA, the CDR3 is TGCGCCAGCAGCCGAAAATTGGGGCCGGAGGGCGAAGCTTTCTTT. Amino acids: CASSRKLGPEGEAFF.

The chain uses TRBV18 and TRBJ2-7, with 8 bases that match TRBD1. The J segment lost 7 bases and the V segment lost 3 bases, leaving 8 bases of the junction unmatched. This CDR3 is built from 14 residues. Germline V gene lookup returns CDR1 KGHSH and CDR2 LQKENI. The CDR3 DNA sequence: TGTGCCAGCTCACCTAGGACAGGGACTGTGGAGCAGTACTTC. Translating gives CASSPRTGTVEQYF.

The CDR3 coding sequence is TGTGCCAGCAGCGTAGGGTCAGATCCTAACTATGGCTACACCTTC. It specifies CASSVGSDPNYGYTF. The rearrangement links TRBV9 to TRBJ1-2; D is uncertain. The CDR3 sequence is 15 residues long. Trimming stripped 0 bases from V and 0 bases from J, with 9 bases between. CDR1 is SGDLS, CDR2 YYNGEE, per germline.

The chain combines TRBV7-9 with TRBJ1-1; D remains ambiguous. Per germline, CDR1 SEHNR and CDR2 FQNEAQ (reference sequence). V was shortened by 5 bases and J by 5 bases, with 12 bases between the two germline ends. The CDR3 contains 13 residues. The CDR3, as DNA: TGTGCCAGCAGCCCCAAAACAAGTACTGAAGCTTTCTTT. This gives the protein CASSPKTSTEAFF.